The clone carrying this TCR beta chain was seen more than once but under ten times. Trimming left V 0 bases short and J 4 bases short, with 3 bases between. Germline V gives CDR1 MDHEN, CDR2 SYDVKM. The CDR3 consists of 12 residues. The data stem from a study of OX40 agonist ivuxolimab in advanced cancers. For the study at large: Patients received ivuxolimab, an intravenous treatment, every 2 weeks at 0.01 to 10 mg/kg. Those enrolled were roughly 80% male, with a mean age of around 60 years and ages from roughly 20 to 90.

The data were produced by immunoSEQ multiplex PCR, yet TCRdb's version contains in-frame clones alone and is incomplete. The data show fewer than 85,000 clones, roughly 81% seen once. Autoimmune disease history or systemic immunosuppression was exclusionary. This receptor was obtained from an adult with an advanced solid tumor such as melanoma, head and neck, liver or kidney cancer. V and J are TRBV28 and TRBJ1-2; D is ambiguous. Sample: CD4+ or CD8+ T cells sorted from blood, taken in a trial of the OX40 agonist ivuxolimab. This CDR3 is CASSLWGYGYTF. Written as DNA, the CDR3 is TGTGCCAGCAGTTTATGGGGCTATGGCTACACCTTC.